Presented here are 22 T cell receptor beta chains from one specimen sequenced in a study of cytomegalovirus exposure and HLA in healthy donors. The PCR was carried out with 60 Vbeta primers and 13 Jbeta primers. Method: immunoSEQ multiplex PCR; TCRdb's copy keeps in-frame clones and lacks some. The sample carries 160,000 or so clones, 70% to 90% recorded once. The sample comprised PBMCs. These receptors originate from a woman between 18 and 30 years old in good health and CMV-seronegative.

The CDR3 region has the DNA TGCGCCAGCAGGGTTAAGAAGCGGGAGGCCTCCTACGAGCAGTACTTC. Translation: CASRVKKREASYEQYF. V is TRBV10-1 and J is TRBJ2-7; 9 bases agree with TRBD2. The CDR3 contains 16 residues. The germline V gene has CDR1 WNHNN and CDR2 SYGVQD (reference sequence). Trimming at V came to 6 bases and at J to 0 bases, leaving 9 bases not matched to a gene.

The rearrangement links TRBV5-4 to TRBJ1-2; D is uncertain. V shed 2 bases and J shed 7 bases, with 9 bases lying between them. From germline, CDR1 is SGHNT and CDR2 YYREEE (reference sequence). The CDR3 sequence is 12 residues long. Here the CDR3 DNA reads TGTGCCAGCAGCTTCTTTTTTAGTGGCTACACCTTC. Translating it yields CASSFFFSGYTF.

This chain uses TRBV6-1 with TRBJ1-1, with TRBD1 identical over 8 bases. The CDR3 length is 14 residues. J gave up 11 bases and V 2 bases, and 10 bases lay outside the gene matches. Germline V CDR1 and CDR2: MNHNS, SASEGT. The CDR3 DNA sequence: TGTGCCAGCAGTGAACTAGGGACAGGCTACGTGGCTTTCTTT. This codes for CASSELGTGYVAFF.

The sample holds one count of this clone. The CDR3 DNA sequence: TGCGCCAGCAGCTTGGTAGCCCAGTCAAACACCGGGGAGCTGTTTTTT. Translated, it gives CASSLVAQSNTGELFF. The chain is built from TRBV5-1 and TRBJ2-2; D gene uncertain. The CDR3 covers 16 residues. V was clipped by 0 bases and J by 2 bases, with 11 bases between them. CDR1 and CDR2 from the germline V gene are SGHRS and YFSETQ.

The chain recombines TRBV28 with TRBJ1-2; 7 nucleotides agree with TRBD1. Germline V gene sequence: CDR1 MDHEN, CDR2 SYDVKM. The CDR3 extends over 15 amino acids. Losses at the gene ends were 6 bases for V and 8 bases for J; bases not matched to a gene: 15. CDR3 DNA: TGTGCCAGCAGGAATCGACAGGGTCCTTACGAAGGCTACACCTTC. Its protein is CASRNRQGPYEGYTF.

The rearrangement joins TRBV4-3 to TRBJ2-5; 7 bases fit TRBD1. Germline V lookup: CDR1 LGHNA, CDR2 YSLEER. J was trimmed by 4 bases and V by 3 bases; bases with no gene match: 5. CDR3 length: 14 amino acids. CDR3 nucleotides: TGCGCCAGCAGCCAGACAGGGAGTCCAGAGACCCAGTACTTC. Protein sequence: CASSQTGSPETQYF.

The J gene is TRBJ2-1, the V gene TRBV7-9; TRBD2 aligns across 14 bases. The germline gives CDR1 SEHNR, CDR2 FQNEAQ (reference sequence). The J segment lost 7 bases and the V segment lost 5 bases, leaving 10 bases of the junction unmatched. There are 17 residues in the CDR3. CDR3 region: CASSPEIGTSGRNEQFF. Written as DNA, the CDR3 is TGTGCCAGCAGCCCGGAGATCGGGACTAGCGGGAGAAATGAGCAGTTCTTC.

This clone was seen once. This sequence joins TRBV7-9 and TRBJ1-5; TRBD1 aligns across 8 bases. CDR3 length equals 18 residues. Germline V gene sequence: CDR1 SEHNR, CDR2 FQNEAQ (reference sequence). V gave up 5 bases and J gave up 0 bases; unmatched junction bases: 12. This chain's CDR3 is CASSQSGTGHYSNQPQHF. CDR3 nucleotide sequence: TGTGCCAGCAGCCAAAGTGGGACAGGCCACTATAGCAATCAGCCCCAGCATTTT.

This chain links TRBV27 with TRBJ1-2; D remains unclear. Trimming shortened V by 5 bases and J by 6 bases, and 19 bases separated the two germline ends. Germline V gene data show CDR1 as MNHEY and CDR2 as SMNVEV (reference sequence). The CDR3 contains 15 residues. CDR3 sequence (DNA): TGTGCCAGCAGTAAGAGACGGGAGACATTTGATGGCTACACCTTC. Encoded protein: CASSKRRETFDGYTF.

CDR3 loop: CASGDYRGTGNEQYF. DNA of the CDR3: TGCGCCAGCGGAGACTATCGGGGGACAGGTAACGAGCAGTACTTC. This chain links TRBV5-1 with TRBJ2-7; 8 positions match TRBD1. From germline, CDR1 is SGHRS and CDR2 YFSETQ. V was clipped by 7 bases and J by 5 bases; unmatched bases: 14. The CDR3 covers 15 residues.

V is TRBV7-8 and J is TRBJ1-4; D gene uncertain. The CDR3 has 18 amino acids. The germline V gene encodes CDR1 SGHVS and CDR2 FQNEAQ. Trimming cost V 7 bases and J 2 bases, with 23 bases left between them. CDR3 in DNA: TGTGCCAGCACCATGACAAGGCCCTTTAGAGATACTAATGAAAAACTGTTTTTT. It encodes CASTMTRPFRDTNEKLFF.

This chain uses TRBV29-1 with TRBJ1-1; D gene ambiguous. The CDR3 length is 10 residues. Germline CDR1 SQVTM, CDR2 ANQGSEA. Between the trimmed V and J ends, which lost 4 bases and 6 bases, there was a span of 6 bases. CDR3 region: CSVGRPEAFF. CDR3 in DNA: TGCAGCGTTGGGCGGCCTGAAGCTTTCTTT.

As to this clone: The sample contains more than one DNA sequence encoding this CDR3. The J gene is TRBJ2-2, the V gene TRBV5-1, with D possibly TRBD1 on 6 matching bases. This CDR3 is built from 14 residues. Looked up from germline, CDR1 is SGHRS and CDR2 is YFSETQ. Trimming took off 4 bases at V and 5 bases at J, with 12 bases between the two ends. The CDR3 loop reads CASSPRTDTGELFF. CDR3 DNA: TGCGCCAGCAGCCCACGGACAGATACCGGGGAGCTGTTTTTT.

The chain employs TRBV28 and TRBJ1-3; 8 bases are a match to TRBD1. The germline CDR1 and CDR2 sequences are MDHEN and SYDVKM. The CDR3 is 15 residues long. V trimming: 3 bases; J trimming: 4 bases; junction bases outside the gene matches: 5. The CDR3 sequence is CASSLQGARGNTIYF. As DNA, the CDR3 is TGTGCCAGCAGTTTGCAGGGGGCGCGCGGAAACACCATATATTTT.

On this clone: This same CDR3 is encoded by further DNA sequences in the sample. The chain links TRBV7-2 to TRBJ2-7; D possibly corresponds to TRBD2 (5 bases). This CDR3 spans 12 amino acids. Germline loops: CDR1 SGHTA, CDR2 FQGNSA. With 3 bases removed from V and 4 bases from J, the gap between germline ends came to 7 bases. This CDR3 reads CASSFSEYEQYF. CDR3 in DNA: TGTGCCAGCAGCTTTAGCGAGTACGAGCAGTACTTC.

The table lists this clone with a few counts. This chain joins TRBV27 and TRBJ2-1; a weak D match, TRBD2 (5 bases). Germline values: CDR1 MNHEY, CDR2 SMNVEV (reference sequence). The CDR3 is 15 residues long. The ends were cut back, 6 bases at V and 0 bases at J, with 12 bases in the middle. CDR3 in DNA: TGTGCCAGCAGGGCGGGTACTAGCTCCTACAATGAGCAGTTCTTC. This sequence encodes CASRAGTSSYNEQFF.

This chain links TRBV7-2 with TRBJ1-2; D is uncertain. This CDR3 contains 13 residues. V was pared by 1 base and J by 8 bases, with 11 bases between. Germline assignment: CDR1 SGHTA and CDR2 FQGNSA. The CDR3 is CASSLVSPGGYTF. The CDR3, as DNA: TGTGCCAGCAGCTTAGTGAGTCCGGGGGGCTACACCTTC.

This rearrangement joins TRBV25-1 to TRBJ1-1; D unresolved. Per the germline V gene, CDR1 is MGHDK and CDR2 is SYGVNS. Trimming shortened V by 5 bases and J by 5 bases, and 12 bases separated the two germline ends. This CDR3 region has 13 residues. The DNA of the CDR3 is TGTGCCAGCAGTCGGAAGGGAGGAACTGAAGCTTTCTTT. Protein product: CASSRKGGTEAFF.

This clone was observed a few times. This CDR3 reads CASSFQGTNEKLFF. In DNA form, the CDR3 reads TGTGCCAGCAGCTTCCAGGGGACTAATGAAAAACTGTTTTTT. The V call is TRBV5-4, the J call TRBJ1-4; the D gene is possibly TRBD1 (6 bases). CDR3 length equals 14 residues. The V end was cut by 2 bases, the J end by 2 bases, with 7 bases between. In germline, CDR1 is SGHNT, CDR2 YYREEE (reference sequence). Full variable domain (outside the CDR3, taken from reference TRBV5-4 and TRBJ1-4): ETGVTQSPTHLIKTRGQQVTLRCSSQSGHNTVSWYQQALGQGPQFIFQYYREEENGRGNFPPRFSGLQFPNYSSELNVNALELDDSALYLCASSFQGTNEKLFFGSGTQLSVL.

The V gene is TRBV5-4, the J gene TRBJ2-1; 8 bases line up with TRBD1. Germline CDR1 is SGHNT and CDR2 is YYREEE (reference sequence). The length of the CDR3 is 15 residues. After removal of 4 bases from V and 1 base from J, the junction contained 4 bases not matched to a gene. The CDR3 DNA reads TGTGCCAGCAGCCCAGACAGGGGATCCTACAATGAGCAGTTCTTC. Its protein is CASSPDRGSYNEQFF.

The chain recombines TRBV4-2 with TRBJ2-1, with 7 bases identical to TRBD1. The CDR3 has 17 amino acids. J gave up 2 bases and V 4 bases, and 11 bases lay outside the gene matches. Looked up from germline, CDR1 is LGHNA and CDR2 is YNFKEQ. The CDR3 DNA follows: TGTGCCAGCAGCCGACCGGGACAGCCGAGCCCCTACAATGAGCAGTTCTTC. Translating gives CASSRPGQPSPYNEQFF.

The chain is built from TRBV4-2 and TRBJ2-5; 8 bases fit TRBD1. Germline V gene sequence: CDR1 LGHNA, CDR2 YNFKEQ. The CDR3 has 16 amino acids. With 1 base clipped from V and 1 base from J, the junction kept 5 bases outside the gene matches. CDR3 amino acids: CASSQVATGAQETQYF. The CDR3 DNA reads TGTGCCAGCAGCCAAGTTGCGACAGGGGCCCAAGAGACCCAGTACTTC.